This is a list of T cell receptor beta chains from one sample in a study of blood T cell repertoires in COVID-19. Measured with immunoSEQ multiplex PCR; TCRdb has only the in-frame clones, and not every one. This sample has over 250,000 clones, with about 85% found just once. Material: peripheral blood. All receptors come from a human donor in a cohort sampled during active COVID-19. Each CDR3 is given with its conserved first and last residue. D genes are given only for firm matches. For some rows the clone size is stated as once, few or many, or as a class when expanded; others skip it.

.,TRBV3-1/TRBV3-2,TRBD1,TRBJ2-3,14,CASSQGLGGNTQYF,TGTGCCAGCAGCCAGGGGCTAGGGGGCAATACGCAGTATTTT
.,TRBV14,.,TRBJ2-3,15,CASSHSGTRTDTQYF,TGTGCCAGCAGCCACTCCGGGACTCGCACAGATACGCAGTATTTT
.,TRBV3-1/TRBV3-2,.,TRBJ2-3,12,CASSQSRDTQYF,TGTGCCAGCAGCCAATCTCGAGATACGCAGTATTTT
.,TRBV11-3,.,TRBJ2-1,15,CASSETGTLGNEQFF,TGTGCCAGCAGCGAAACAGGGACACTGGGCAATGAGCAGTTCTTC
few,TRBV27,TRBD1,TRBJ2-1,15,CASSPWDSTMIEQFF,TGTGCCAGCAGCCCATGGGACAGTACAATGATTGAGCAGTTCTTC
.,TRBV7-9,TRBD2,TRBJ2-7,17,CASSFARGEGPYHEQYF,TGTGCCAGCAGCTTTGCCCGGGGGGAGGGGCCCTACCACGAGCAGTACTTC
once,TRBV19,TRBD2,TRBJ2-1,17,CASSSPQLAGDYDEQFF,TGTGCCAGTAGTAGTCCCCAACTAGCGGGAGATTACGATGAGCAGTTCTTC
.,TRBV6-2/TRBV6-3,.,TRBJ1-3,14,CASSQPSSGNTIYF,TGTGCCAGCAGCCAGCCTAGCTCTGGAAACACCATATATTTT
.,TRBV14,.,TRBJ1-2,14,CASSQVTANYGYTF,TGTGCCAGCAGCCAAGTTACAGCTAACTATGGCTACACCTTC
.,TRBV9,.,TRBJ2-3,12,CASSSSTDTQYF,TGTGCCAGCAGCTCTAGCACAGATACGCAGTATTTT
.,TRBV3-1/TRBV3-2,.,TRBJ2-5,16,CASSSGQTGRWETQYF,TGTGCCAGCAGCTCCGGCCAGACAGGGAGGTGGGAGACCCAGTACTTC
.,TRBV21-1,.,TRBJ2-1,14,CASSPAGGYHEQFF,TGTGCCAGCAGTCCAGCGGGAGGTTACCATGAGCAGTTCTTC
.,TRBV14,TRBD1,TRBJ2-7,12,CASSAGQGLEYF,TGTGCCAGCAGCGCGGGACAGGGTTTGGAGTACTTC
.,TRBV24-1,.,TRBJ2-5,14,CATSDSDTKETQYF,TGTGCCACCAGTGACAGTGACACCAAAGAGACCCAGTACTTC
.,TRBV28,TRBD2,TRBJ2-7,14,CASRGSGRAYEQYF,TGTGCCAGCAGGGGTAGCGGGAGGGCCTACGAGCAGTACTTC
.,TRBV28,.,TRBJ2-7,14,CASSTLSLYSEQYF,TGTGCCAGCAGTACCTTATCGCTATATTCCGAGCAGTACTTC
.,TRBV12-3/TRBV12-4,.,TRBJ1-2,12,CASSLAGSGYTF,TGTGCCAGCAGTTTAGCAGGGAGTGGCTACACCTTC
.,TRBV28,.,TRBJ1-4,13,CASGGRAGEKLFF,TGTGCCAGCGGGGGCCGGGCAGGTGAAAAACTGTTTTTT
.,TRBV15,.,TRBJ1-2,13,CATSDGSDYGYTF,TGTGCCACCTCTGACGGGTCCGACTATGGCTACACCTTC
.,TRBV4-1,.,TRBJ2-3,13,CASSGGNTDTQYF,TGCGCCAGCAGCGGGGGGAACACAGATACGCAGTATTTT
.,TRBV29-1,TRBD1,TRBJ1-4,13,CSVVYRGIEKLFF,TGCAGCGTTGTATACAGGGGGATTGAAAAACTGTTTTTT
.,TRBV29-1,.,TRBJ2-4,18,CSVWDWEPKIPGLNIQYF,TGCAGCGTTTGGGACTGGGAACCCAAGATACCGGGCCTAAACATTCAGTACTTC
.,TRBV5-1,TRBD2,TRBJ2-3,17,CASSSALLADKGHTQYF,TGCGCCAGCAGCTCGGCCTTACTAGCGGATAAGGGGCATACGCAGTATTTT
.,TRBV20-1,TRBD2,TRBJ2-5,12,CSASAGEETQYF,TGCAGTGCTAGTGCGGGGGAAGAGACCCAGTACTTC
.,TRBV6-5,TRBD1,TRBJ2-7,15,CASSFDRGSTYEQYF,TGTGCCAGCAGTTTCGACAGGGGATCCACCTACGAGCAGTACTTC
.,TRBV30,TRBD1,TRBJ1-3,15,CAWGRQGARGNTIYF,TGTGCCTGGGGACGGCAGGGGGCGCGGGGAAACACCATATATTTT
.,TRBV5-1,TRBD1,TRBJ1-2,13,CASSWGEGAGYTF,TGCGCCAGCAGCTGGGGCGAGGGGGCGGGCTACACCTTC
.,TRBV10-2,TRBD1,TRBJ1-1,11,CASSDRREAFF,TGCGCCAGCTCGGACAGGAGGGAAGCTTTCTTT
.,TRBV12-3/TRBV12-4,.,TRBJ1-1,12,CASSSVNTEAFF,TGTGCCAGCAGTTCCGTGAACACTGAAGCTTTCTTT
.,TRBV19,TRBD2,TRBJ2-1,17,CASSISPTSGVYNEQFF,TGTGCCAGTAGTATTTCCCCCACTAGCGGGGTGTACAATGAGCAGTTCTTC
.,TRBV3-1/TRBV3-2,.,TRBJ2-1,15,CASSLRDMPGNEQFF,TGTGCCAGCAGCCTGCGAGATATGCCGGGCAATGAGCAGTTCTTC
once,TRBV5-1,TRBD1,TRBJ2-6,16,CASSSGQGRAANVLTF,TGCGCCAGCAGCTCGGGACAGGGGCGGGCGGCCAACGTCCTGACTTTC
few,TRBV28,TRBD2,TRBJ2-2,16,CASSLILAGTVGELFF,TGTGCCAGCAGTTTAATCCTAGCGGGAACGGTCGGGGAGCTGTTTTTT
once,TRBV7-9,TRBD1,TRBJ1-4,14,CASSRGTEAEKLFF,TGTGCCAGCAGCCGCGGGACAGAGGCTGAAAAACTGTTTTTT
.,TRBV28,.,TRBJ1-4,20,CASSFSLSGSGNWANEKLFF,TGTGCCAGCAGTTTTTCTTTGAGTGGTTCGGGTAATTGGGCTAATGAAAAACTGTTTTTT
many,TRBV9,.,TRBJ1-2,15,CASSVAAQGSYGYTF,TGTGCCAGCAGCGTAGCTGCCCAGGGCAGCTATGGCTACACCTTC
.,TRBV7-2,.,TRBJ2-3,14,CASSSDTGADTQYF,TGTGCCAGCAGCTCGGACACTGGCGCAGATACGCAGTATTTT
.,TRBV9,TRBD2,TRBJ2-3,16,CASSVLSSGFTDTQYF,TGTGCCAGCAGCGTATTGTCTAGCGGGTTCACAGATACGCAGTATTTT
.,TRBV28,TRBD2,TRBJ2-1,14,CASSSLTSGNEQFF,TGTGCCAGCAGTTCTTTGACTAGCGGGAATGAGCAGTTCTTC
.,TRBV24-1,.,TRBJ1-5,13,CATSDRVSQPQHF,TGTGCCACCAGTGACCGGGTTTCTCAGCCCCAGCATTTT
.,TRBV5-4,TRBD2,TRBJ2-5,15,CASSVGLASRETQYF,TGTGCCAGCAGCGTAGGACTAGCAAGTAGAGAGACCCAGTACTTC